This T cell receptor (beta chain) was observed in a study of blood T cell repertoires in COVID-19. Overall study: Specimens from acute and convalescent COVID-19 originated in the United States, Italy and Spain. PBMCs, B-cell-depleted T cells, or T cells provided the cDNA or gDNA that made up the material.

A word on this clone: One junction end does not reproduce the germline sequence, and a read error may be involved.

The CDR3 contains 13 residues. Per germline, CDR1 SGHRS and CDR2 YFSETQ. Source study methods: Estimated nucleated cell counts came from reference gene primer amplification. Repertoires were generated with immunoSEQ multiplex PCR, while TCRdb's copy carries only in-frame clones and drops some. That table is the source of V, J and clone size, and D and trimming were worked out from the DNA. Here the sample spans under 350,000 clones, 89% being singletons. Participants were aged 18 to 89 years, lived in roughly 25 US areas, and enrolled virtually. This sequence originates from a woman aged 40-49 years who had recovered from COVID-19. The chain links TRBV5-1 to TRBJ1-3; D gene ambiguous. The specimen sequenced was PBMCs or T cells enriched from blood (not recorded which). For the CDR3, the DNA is TGCGCCAGCAGCTTCGACATTGGAAGCACCATATATTTT. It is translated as CASSFDIGSTIYF.